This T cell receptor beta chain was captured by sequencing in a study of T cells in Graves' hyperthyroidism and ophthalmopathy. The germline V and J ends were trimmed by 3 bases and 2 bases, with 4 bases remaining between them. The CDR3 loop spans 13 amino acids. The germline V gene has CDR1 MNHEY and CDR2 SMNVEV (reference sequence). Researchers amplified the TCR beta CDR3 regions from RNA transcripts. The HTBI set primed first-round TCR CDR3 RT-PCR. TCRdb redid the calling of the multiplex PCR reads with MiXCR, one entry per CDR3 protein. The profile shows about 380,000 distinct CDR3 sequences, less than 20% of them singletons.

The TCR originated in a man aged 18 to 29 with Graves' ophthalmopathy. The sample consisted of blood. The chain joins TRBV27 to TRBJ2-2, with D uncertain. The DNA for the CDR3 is TGTGCCAGCAGTTTCCTTAACACCGGGGAGCTGTTTTTT. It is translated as CASSFLNTGELFF.